Included here is one TCR beta chain sequence, with context. Treatment specified: about 20 received Ad26.COV2.S at low or high dose, single or two shots; about 5 received placebo; per-sample allocation not given. Sampling occurred on day 63 after the first vaccine or placebo injection. This entry comes from a study of Ad26.COV2.S vaccination and SARS-CoV-2 variants. Study as a whole: Once or twice, 56 days apart, Ad26.COV2.S was delivered intramuscularly.

Germline V lookup: CDR1 MNHEY, CDR2 SVGEGT. This CDR3 has 14 residues. V lost 5 bases and J lost 4, with 14 bases in between. Clones were sequenced by immunoSEQ multiplex PCR, and TCRdb holds only the in-frame ones, with some missing. The table includes around 300,000 clones, around 89% detected once. The sequence came from a person aged 18-60 years who received the Ad26.COV2.S COVID-19 vaccine or a placebo. The chain has TRBV6-2 or TRBV6-3 and TRBJ1-2; D gene ambiguous. The starting material was peripheral blood, obtained in a trial of Ad26.COV2.S vaccine versus placebo. The CDR3 loop is CASSHGEASYGYTF. The CDR3 DNA follows: TGTGCCAGCAGTCACGGGGAGGCCTCCTATGGCTACACCTTC.